A selection of T cell receptor beta chains follows, all from one sample in a study of T cells after yellow fever vaccination. Each CDR3 protein gets one entry after TCRdb re-called the 5' RACE reads with MiXCR. The sample has under 600,000 distinct CDR3 sequences; roughly 12% are singletons. Here the sequenced sample was PBMCs, taken on the day of the yellow fever booster vaccination. The source of these receptors is a man aged 25 to 40 who received the YFV17D yellow fever vaccine. Each CDR3 is given with its conserved first and last residue. The D gene is left open where the match is weak. Only some rows state a clone size, as once, few, many or a class for expanded clones.

>TRBV20-1|TRBD2|many|TRBJ2-3
TGCAGTGCTAGACACCTACCGGGACTAGGAGTGCCAGATACGCAGTATTTT
CSARHLPGLGVPDTQYF
>TRBV7-8|-|few|TRBJ1-5
TGTGCCAGCAGCTCGCGGAGCAATCAGCCCCAGCATTTT
CASSSRSNQPQHF
>TRBV23-1|-|-|TRBJ1-5
TGTGCCAGCGGCCGACAGAAGCGCCCCGAGCATTTT
CASGRQKRPEHF
>TRBV15|TRBD2|many|TRBJ2-3
TGTGCCACCAGCATGGGACTAGCGTCAGATACGCAGTATTTT
CATSMGLASDTQYF
>TRBV14|-|few|TRBJ2-5
TGTGCCAGCAGCCAAGATTCCAATGCCCAAGAGACCCAGTACTTC
CASSQDSNAQETQYF
>TRBV6-5|TRBD1|-|TRBJ2-5
TGTGCCAGCAGTTCCCGACAGGGTCAAGAGACCCAGTACTTC
CASSSRQGQETQYF
>TRBV5-1|-|-|TRBJ2-1
TGCGCCAGCAGCCTTATGGTGGGCAGGGGAGGAAATGAGCAGTTCTTC
CASSLMVGRGGNEQFF
>TRBV29-1|TRBD1|many|TRBJ2-4
TGCAGCGTTAGACAGGGAACGGCCAAAAACATTCAGTACTTC
CSVRQGTAKNIQYF
>TRBV5-1|-|-|TRBJ2-7
TGCGCCAGCAGCCGGGCCTCGGGACTCCCAACTTACGAGCAGTACTTC
CASSRASGLPTYEQYF
>TRBV5-1|TRBD1|-|TRBJ2-7
TGCGCCAGCAGCGCCGGGACAGAAATTTACGAGCAGTACTTC
CASSAGTEIYEQYF
>TRBV7-9|TRBD2|few|TRBJ2-7
TGTGCCAGCAGCTTAGGCCGGACTAGCGGGCACTCCTACGAGCAGTACTTC
CASSLGRTSGHSYEQYF
>TRBV3-1|TRBD2|few|TRBJ2-7
TGTGCCAGCAGCCAAGCCCGGACTAGCGGGTCCTTGGAGCAGTACTTC
CASSQARTSGSLEQYF
>TRBV7-9|TRBD2|few|TRBJ2-7
TGTGCCAGCAGCTTTACCGGGACTAGCGGGGAGCAGTACTTC
CASSFTGTSGEQYF
>TRBV6-4|TRBD2|few|TRBJ2-3
TGTGCCAGCAGTAAACTAGCGGCGTCTAGCACAGATACGCAGTATTTT
CASSKLAASSTDTQYF
>TRBV6-1|TRBD1|-|TRBJ1-4
TGTGCCAGCAGTCAGACAACAGGGGGATCGGAAAAACTGTTTTTT
CASSQTTGGSEKLFF
>TRBV19|-|few|TRBJ2-7
TGTGCCAGTAGTGCCGCGGGGAGATCCTACGAGCAGTACTTC
CASSAAGRSYEQYF
>TRBV5-5|-|few|TRBJ2-3
TGTGCCAGCAGCTTGGAGGTACTTAGAGGGGATACGCAGTATTTT
CASSLEVLRGDTQYF
>TRBV7-8|TRBD2|few|TRBJ2-7
TGTGCCAGCAGCAAGGGACTAGCGGGAGCGTTTTTCTACGAGCAGTACTTC
CASSKGLAGAFFYEQYF
>TRBV20-1|-|-|TRBJ2-5
TGCAGTGCTAGACCTCCTCTTTTTACAGGGATCGGTGAGACCCAGTACTTC
CSARPPLFTGIGETQYF
>TRBV5-6|-|few|TRBJ2-7
TGTGCCAGCACCCCTGGGGGGAGCTATTACGAGCAGTACTTC
CASTPGGSYYEQYF
>TRBV6-2/TRBV6-3|-|-|TRBJ2-7
TGTGCCAGCAGTTACGTCCGGGTGGGGATGCCCTACGAGCAGTACTTC
CASSYVRVGMPYEQYF
>TRBV10-1|-|few|TRBJ2-7
TGCGCCAGCAGTGAGTGGAGACAGGCGCCGCCCTCCTACGAGCAGTACTTC
CASSEWRQAPPSYEQYF
>TRBV7-9|TRBD1|-|TRBJ2-7
TGTGCCAGCAGCTTGATGAGACAGGGAGTTCAAGAGCAGTACTTC
CASSLMRQGVQEQYF
>TRBV12-3/TRBV12-4|TRBD1|few|TRBJ2-5
TGTGCCAGCAGTACAGGGGGCGGACAAGAGACCCAGTACTTC
CASSTGGGQETQYF
>TRBV20-1|TRBD2|many|TRBJ2-5
TGCAGTGCTAGCCCGGGAGGGCCGTCTAAGTACTTC
CSASPGGPSKYF
>TRBV5-5|TRBD1|-|TRBJ2-7
TGTGCCAGCAGCTGGATGACAGGGGACTACGAGCAGTACTTC
CASSWMTGDYEQYF
>TRBV4-3|-|-|TRBJ2-3
TGCGCCAGCAGCGGCCGGGCTCGCCTGGATACGCAGTATTTT
CASSGRARLDTQYF
>TRBV7-2|-|few|TRBJ2-5
TGTGCCAGCAGCTTAGCTTGGGCGTCCGGGGCGACCCAGTACTTC
CASSLAWASGATQYF
>TRBV6-2/TRBV6-3|-|many|TRBJ2-3
TGTGCCAGCAGTTACTTTGGCAATACAGATACGCAGTATTTT
CASSYFGNTDTQYF
>TRBV15|-|-|TRBJ2-2
TGTGCCACCAGCAGAGCCAGCGCCGGGGAGCTGTTTTTT
CATSRASAGELFF
>TRBV2|-|few|TRBJ1-6
TGTGCCAGCAGTGAAATGGCCCTGGGGTCACCCCTCCACTTT
CASSEMALGSPLHF
>TRBV18|-|many|TRBJ1-5
TGTGCCAGCTCACCAGGAGATCAGCCCCAGCATTTT
CASSPGDQPQHF
>TRBV20-1|-|-|TRBJ2-3
TGCAGTGCTAGAAGCTCTAGCACAGATACGCAGTATTTT
CSARSSSTDTQYF
>TRBV3-1|TRBD2|-|TRBJ2-7
TGTGCCAGCCGAGGTAGCACTAGCGACAACGAGCAGTACTTC
CASRGSTSDNEQYF
>TRBV4-3|TRBD1|-|TRBJ2-6
TGCGCCAGCAGCCACACCGGGACAGGGCTCTCTGGGGCCAACGTCCTGACTTTC
CASSHTGTGLSGANVLTF
>TRBV12-3/TRBV12-4|-|few|TRBJ2-7
TGTGCCAGCAGTTTGTTAGATGGAGGGCCCACCGGTCACGAGCAGTACTTC
CASSLLDGGPTGHEQYF
>TRBV15|-|few|TRBJ2-7
TGTGCCACCAGCAGAGATGGGGGCACCTCCTACGAGCAGTACTTC
CATSRDGGTSYEQYF
>TRBV20-1|TRBD1|few|TRBJ2-1
TGCAGTGCTCCCCTCCCCAGGGGGATTATCAATGAGCAGTTCTTC
CSAPLPRGIINEQFF
>TRBV7-9|TRBD2|-|TRBJ2-5
TGTGCCAGCAGTTTATGGGAGGGTGTAGAGACCCAGTACTTC
CASSLWEGVETQYF
>TRBV4-1|-|many|TRBJ1-2
TGCGCCAGCAGCCAGCGACAGGATATACATGGCTACACCTTC
CASSQRQDIHGYTF
>TRBV20-1|TRBD2|-|TRBJ2-3
TGCAGTATTTTAGCGGGGGGGGGAGATACGCAGTATTTT
CSILAGGGDTQYF
>TRBV20-1|TRBD2|-|TRBJ2-7
TGCAGTGCGACCCCACTAGCGGGAGTCAGTGAGCAGTACTTC
CSATPLAGVSEQYF
>TRBV9|-|once|TRBJ2-3
TGTGCCAGCAGCGTAGTTGACATCTTTGTCGCCCCGGATACGCAGTATTTT
CASSVVDIFVAPDTQYF